The 26 T cell receptor beta chains presented below share a single source sample, sequenced in a study of monozygotic twins with cystic fibrosis. The assay was immunoSEQ multiplex PCR, and TCRdb's table has in-frame clones only and misses some. The repertoire holds some 32,000 clones, with roughly 90% as singletons. The specimen was blood. The receptors were gathered from a girl under 10 years old with cystic fibrosis.

This chain joins TRBV27 and TRBJ2-7, with TRBD2 identical over 7 bases. The CDR3 contains 13 residues. Germline V gene sequence: CDR1 MNHEY, CDR2 SMNVEV (reference sequence). J gave up 5 bases and V 8 bases, and 9 bases lay outside the gene matches. The CDR3 sequence is CASGEGWSHEQYF. The CDR3 coding sequence is TGTGCCAGCGGGGAGGGCTGGAGCCACGAGCAGTACTTC.

The chain combines TRBV28 with TRBJ1-2; D possibly corresponds to TRBD1 (5 bases). The CDR3 totals 16 residues. CDR1 and CDR2 (germline): MDHEN, SYDVKM. V lost 5 bases and J lost 0, with 16 bases in between. The CDR3 bases are TGTGCCAGCAGTCCTCCCCGACAGTCCACTAACTATGGCTACACCTTC. Protein: CASSPPRQSTNYGYTF.

J is TRBJ2-1 and V is TRBV27, with D perhaps TRBD2 (6 bases). The length of the CDR3 is 15 residues. Trimming shortened V by 2 bases and J by 7 bases, and 15 bases separated the two germline ends. CDR1 is MNHEY and CDR2 is SMNVEV in the germline V gene (reference sequence). CDR3 in amino acids: CASSLAGSGYNEQFF. The CDR3 DNA sequence: TGTGCCAGCAGTTTAGCGGGAAGCGGGTATAATGAGCAGTTCTTC.

Regarding this clone: The DNA is omitted, as the CDR3 cannot be located on it reliably, and the CDR3 follows TCRdb's listing. The chain has TRBV19 and TRBJ1-1; TRBD1, the table's D call, lacks a check against the DNA. Germline CDR1 LNHDA, CDR2 SQIVND (reference sequence). Including both end residues, the CDR3 is 14 amino acids long. The CDR3 loop is CASTSGQVNTEAFF.

The genes are TRBV19 and TRBJ2-6, with a tentative D call TRBD2 (6 bases). This CDR3 is 15 amino acids long. Looked up from germline, CDR1 is LNHDA and CDR2 is SQIVND (reference sequence). V gave up 7 bases and J gave up 0 bases, with 10 bases separating them. The CDR3 DNA reads TGTGCCAGTACCAGGGACTCCTCTGGGGCCAACGTCCTGACTTTC. It encodes CASTRDSSGANVLTF.

By share, this clone ranks as medium-sized. The V gene is TRBV4-1, the J gene TRBJ1-2; 8 nucleotides line up with TRBD1. CDR1 and CDR2 (germline): MGHRA, YSYEKL. The CDR3 is 17 amino acids. Losses at the gene ends were 4 bases for V and 4 bases for J; bases not matched to a gene: 14. The CDR3 loop reads CASSRHFIRGRVYGYTF. The CDR3 DNA follows: TGCGCCAGCAGCCGCCACTTTATCAGGGGGCGCGTCTATGGCTACACCTTC.

This clone was detected only once. The rearrangement uses TRBV27 and TRBJ2-1; 9 bases match TRBD2. From germline, CDR1 is MNHEY and CDR2 SMNVEV (reference sequence). CDR3 length: 14 residues. V lost 6 bases and J lost 9; bases outside the gene matches: 9. CDR3 DNA: TGTGCCAGCAGCCGGGGACTAGCTAGGAGTGAGCAGTTCTTC. Translated: CASSRGLARSEQFF.

The table lists this clone with a count of one. The CDR3 loop reads CASSQGSGSYNEQFF. The CDR3 DNA sequence: TGCGCCAGCAGCCAAGGTTCCGGATCCTACAATGAGCAGTTCTTC. The chain recombines TRBV4-3 with TRBJ2-1; no clear D gene. Between the trimmed V and J ends, which lost 1 base and 1 base, there was a span of 8 bases. CDR3 length: 15 amino acids. Germline CDR1 LGHNA, CDR2 YSLEER.

The chain combines TRBV7-8 with TRBJ1-2; D might be TRBD1 (6 bases). V was cut by 1 base and J by 5 bases, with 8 bases left in between. This CDR3 is built from 13 residues. Germline values: CDR1 SGHVS, CDR2 FQNEAQ. The CDR3 DNA follows: TGTGCCAGCAGCTTAGAGGGGGATTATGGCTACACCTTC. The encoded protein is CASSLEGDYGYTF.

V gene TRBV28 combines with J gene TRBJ2-7, with 8 bases that match TRBD2. Germline V gene lookup returns CDR1 MDHEN and CDR2 SYDVKM. V was pared by 3 bases and J by 6 bases, with 7 bases of the junction left unmatched. The length of the CDR3 is 14 residues. CDR3 DNA sequence: TGTGCCAGCAGTTTCGGCGGGAGGCGGGGCGAGCAGTACTTC. Its protein is CASSFGGRRGEQYF.

In this sample, this clone turned up once. V usage is TRBV30 and J usage is TRBJ2-7, with 7 nucleotides matching TRBD2. From germline, CDR1 is GTSNPN and CDR2 SVGIG (reference sequence). The CDR3 sequence is 14 residues long. The trim removed 5 bases at V and 5 bases at J, leaving 12 bases unmatched. The CDR3 sequence is CAWARTSIIHEQYF. In DNA form, the CDR3 reads TGTGCCTGGGCAAGGACTAGTATTATCCACGAGCAGTACTTC. Based on the CDR3 plus reference TRBV30 and TRBJ2-7, the full variable domain is SQTIHQWPATLVQPVGSPLSLECTVEGTSNPNLYWYRQAAGRGLQLLFYSVGIGQISSEVPQNLSASRPQDRQFILSSKKLLLSDSGFYLCAWARTSIIHEQYFGPGTRLTVT.

The V and J genes are TRBV5-1 and TRBJ1-1; possibly TRBD1 for D (6 bases). The CDR3 extends over 14 amino acids. Germline CDR1 is SGHRS and CDR2 is YFSETQ. Trimming took off 4 bases at V and 5 bases at J, with 15 bases between the two ends. In nucleotides, the CDR3 is TGCGCCAGCAGCCCCGGAAGGGGGGGAACTGAAGCTTTCTTT. It yields the protein CASSPGRGGTEAFF.

The sample holds one count of this clone. The chain combines TRBV9 with TRBJ2-1, with unresolved D. Germline V gene lookup returns CDR1 SGDLS and CDR2 YYNGEE. Trimming stripped 3 bases from V and 7 bases from J, with 11 bases between. The CDR3 extends over 13 amino acids. The CDR3 is CASSATARNEQFF. DNA for the CDR3: TGTGCCAGCAGCGCCACGGCTAGGAATGAGCAGTTCTTC.

The gene calls are TRBV29-1 and TRBJ2-1, with TRBD2 identical over 11 bases. The CDR3 has 17 amino acids. Germline V CDR1 and CDR2: SQVTM, ANQGSEA. Trimming cost V 0 bases and J 4 bases; bases outside gene matches: 8. CDR3 protein: CSVEDRASGRIYNEQFF. The CDR3 bases are TGCAGCGTTGAAGATCGGGCTAGCGGGAGGATTTACAATGAGCAGTTCTTC.

CDR3 in amino acids: CASSMFGLTNEQFF. In DNA form, the CDR3 reads TGTGCCAGTAGTATGTTTGGGCTAACCAATGAGCAGTTCTTC. The V call is TRBV19, the J call TRBJ2-1; D call uncertain. Germline loops: CDR1 LNHDA, CDR2 SQIVND (reference sequence). This CDR3 is built from 14 residues. Trimming stripped 3 bases from V and 6 bases from J, with 12 bases between.

J is TRBJ2-5 and V is TRBV5-1; D might be TRBD2 (5 bases). The CDR3 sequence is 15 residues long. V lost 4 bases and J lost 2, with 15 bases in between. The germline V gene has CDR1 SGHRS and CDR2 YFSETQ. The CDR3 coding sequence is TGCGCCAGCAGCCCCGGTCTAGCAGTTCAAGAGACCCAGTACTTC. Encoded protein: CASSPGLAVQETQYF.

The table lists this clone with a count of one. The chain couples TRBV7-2 to TRBJ2-7; no reliable D call. V shed 4 bases and J shed 2 bases, with 12 bases lying between them. CDR1 is SGHTA, CDR2 FQGNSA, per germline. The CDR3 length is 14 residues. CDR3 sequence (DNA): TGTGCCAGCAGCTCTCTGACGGCTACCTACGAGCAGTACTTC. As protein: CASSSLTATYEQYF. The complete variable domain, with remaining parts taken from reference TRBV7-2 and TRBJ2-7, reads GAGVSQSPSNKVTEKGKDVELRCDPISGHTALYWYRQSLGQGLEFLIYFQGNSAPDKSGLPSDRFSAERTGGSVSTLTIQRTQQEDSAVYLCASSSLTATYEQYFGPGTRLTVT.

This clone was seen a single time. The CDR3 sequence: CASAGQNYGYTF. DNA for the CDR3: TGTGCCAGCGCCGGACAGAACTATGGCTACACCTTC. V is TRBV25-1 and J is TRBJ1-2, with D maybe TRBD1 (6 bases). CDR3 length: 12 residues. The ends were cut back, 8 bases at V and 2 bases at J, with 9 bases in the middle. Germline V lookup: CDR1 MGHDK, CDR2 SYGVNS.

CDR3 residues: CASSRTDRGGQPQHF. CDR3 DNA sequence: TGTGCCAGCAGCCGAACGGACAGGGGCGGTCAGCCCCAGCATTTT. This chain uses TRBV7-2 with TRBJ1-5, with 9 nucleotides matching TRBD1. Germline V gives CDR1 SGHTA, CDR2 FQGNSA. The trim removed 5 bases at V and 6 bases at J, leaving 8 bases unmatched. This CDR3 region has 15 residues.

Comment on this clone: This sample includes further DNA sequences coding for the same CDR3. The chain recombines TRBV5-6 with TRBJ2-7; 9 bases fit TRBD1. The CDR3 consists of 15 residues. CDR1 is SGHDT and CDR2 is YYEEEE in the germline V gene. V trimming: 4 bases; J trimming: 1 base; junction bases outside the gene matches: 6. The CDR3 loop is CASSLLGQGSYEQYF. CDR3 nucleotides: TGTGCCAGCAGCCTGCTGGGACAGGGTTCCTACGAGCAGTACTTC.

The V gene is TRBV27, the J gene TRBJ1-6; 9 bases align to TRBD1. Germline-derived CDR1 and CDR2 are MNHEY and SMNVEV (reference sequence). This CDR3 has 15 residues. V gave up 1 base and J gave up 8 bases; unmatched junction bases: 3. For the CDR3, the DNA is TGTGCCAGCAGTTTATACGACAGGGGGGATTCACCCCTCCACTTT. Its protein product is CASSLYDRGDSPLHF.

This clone was detected only once. V is TRBV4-2 and J is TRBJ2-3; TRBD2 matches at 10 bases. Germline loops: CDR1 LGHNA, CDR2 YNFKEQ. The V segment lost 0 bases and the J segment 5 bases; nucleotides outside the gene matches: 11. The CDR3 runs to 18 residues. The CDR3 sequence is CASSQERASGGNQDTQYF. In nucleotides, the CDR3 is TGTGCCAGCAGCCAAGAACGGGCTAGCGGGGGCAATCAAGATACGCAGTATTTT.

This chain links TRBV13 with TRBJ1-1; D is unclear. V was cut by 6 bases and J by 2 bases, with 4 bases left in between. The CDR3 loop spans 11 amino acids. Germline V lookup: CDR1 PRHDT, CDR2 FYEKMQ (reference sequence). The CDR3, as DNA: TGTGCCAGCAGAACAAACACTGAAGCTTTCTTT. The encoded protein is CASRTNTEAFF.

V is TRBV7-9 and J is TRBJ1-1, with 8 positions matching TRBD1. CDR3 length: 14 amino acids. Trimming took 5 bases from V and 1 from J; bases not matched to a gene: 3. Germline CDR1 is SEHNR and CDR2 is FQNEAQ (reference sequence). The CDR3 nucleotides are TGTGCCAGCAGCCCAGGACAGGGGAACACTGAAGCTTTCTTT. Its translation: CASSPGQGNTEAFF.

The count of this clone is one. This chain links TRBV30 with TRBJ1-2, with TRBD1 matching over 7 bases. In germline, CDR1 is GTSNPN, CDR2 SVGIG (reference sequence). The CDR3 sequence is 16 residues long. The junction had 8 bases not matched to a gene; V was cut back by 1 base and J by 0 bases. CDR3 nucleotide sequence: TGTGCCTGGAGTGCATTTCTAACAGGGGCTAACTATGGCTACACCTTC. Translation: CAWSAFLTGANYGYTF.

J is TRBJ2-5 and V is TRBV10-3, with 7 bases aligning to TRBD1. V was clipped by 6 bases and J by 1 base; unmatched bases: 5. Germline CDR1 ENHRY, CDR2 SYGVKD. The CDR3 is 14 residues long. The CDR3 region is CAIRSDRTQETQYF. The CDR3 DNA is TGTGCCATCAGATCGGACAGGACCCAAGAGACCCAGTACTTC.